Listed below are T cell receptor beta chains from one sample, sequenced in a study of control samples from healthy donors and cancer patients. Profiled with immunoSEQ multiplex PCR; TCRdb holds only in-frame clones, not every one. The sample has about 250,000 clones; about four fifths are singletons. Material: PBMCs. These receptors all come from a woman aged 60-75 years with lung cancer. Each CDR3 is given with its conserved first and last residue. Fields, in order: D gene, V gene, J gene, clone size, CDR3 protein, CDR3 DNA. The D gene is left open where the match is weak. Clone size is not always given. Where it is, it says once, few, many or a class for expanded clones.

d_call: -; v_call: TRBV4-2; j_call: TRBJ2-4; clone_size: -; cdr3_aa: CASSQSGDGAKNIQYF; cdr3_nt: TGTGCCAGCAGCCAATCCGGGGATGGGGCCAAAAACATTCAGTACTTC
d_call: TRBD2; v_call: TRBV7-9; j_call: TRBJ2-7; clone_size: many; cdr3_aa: CASSDPSGSSYEQYF; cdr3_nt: TGTGCCAGCAGCGACCCTAGCGGGAGCTCCTACGAGCAGTACTTC
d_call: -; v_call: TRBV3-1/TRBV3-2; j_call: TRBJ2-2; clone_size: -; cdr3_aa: CASGGGRNTGELFF; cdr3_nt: TGTGCCAGCGGGGGGGGGCGGAACACCGGGGAGCTGTTTTTT
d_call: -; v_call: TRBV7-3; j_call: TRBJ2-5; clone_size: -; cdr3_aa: CASSRGMGETQYF; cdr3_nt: TGTGCCAGCAGCCGAGGGATGGGAGAGACCCAGTACTTC
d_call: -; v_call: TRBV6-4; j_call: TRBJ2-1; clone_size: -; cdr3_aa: CASSTGTGSYNEQFF; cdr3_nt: TGTGCCAGCAGTACCGGGACTGGAAGTTACAATGAGCAGTTCTTC
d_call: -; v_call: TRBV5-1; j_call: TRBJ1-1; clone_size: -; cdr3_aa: CASSLAGPVSLAFF; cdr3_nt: TGCGCCAGCAGCTTGGCGGGCCCGGTCTCCCTGGCTTTCTTT
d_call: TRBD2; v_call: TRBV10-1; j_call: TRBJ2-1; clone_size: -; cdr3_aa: CASSEGLAGGSIHDEQFF; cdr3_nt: TGCGCCAGCAGTGAGGGACTAGCGGGAGGGAGTATCCACGATGAGCAGTTCTTC
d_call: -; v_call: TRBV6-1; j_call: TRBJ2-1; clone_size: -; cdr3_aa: CASSESRRRNEQFF; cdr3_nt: TGTGCCAGCAGTGAAAGCAGGCGTCGGAATGAGCAGTTCTTC
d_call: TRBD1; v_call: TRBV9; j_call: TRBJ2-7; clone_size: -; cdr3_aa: CASSVGTGNYEQYF; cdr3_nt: TGTGCCAGCAGCGTAGGGACAGGAAACTACGAGCAGTACTTC
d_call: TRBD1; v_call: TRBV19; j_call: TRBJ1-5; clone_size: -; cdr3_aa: CASSIPRRGGQPQHF; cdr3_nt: TGTGCCAGTAGTATCCCTCGCAGGGGGGGACAGCCCCAGCATTTT
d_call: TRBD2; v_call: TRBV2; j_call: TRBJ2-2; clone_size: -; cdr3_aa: CASTTGLLAGVGTGELFF; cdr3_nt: TGTGCCAGCACCACCGGTCTACTAGCGGGGGTTGGCACCGGGGAGCTGTTTTTT
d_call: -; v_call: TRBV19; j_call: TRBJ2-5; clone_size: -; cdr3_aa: CASSMKGGETQYF; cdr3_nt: TGTGCCAGTAGTATGAAGGGGGGGGAGACCCAGTACTTC
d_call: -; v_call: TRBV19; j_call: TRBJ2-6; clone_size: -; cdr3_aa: CASSIGPGRPSGANVLTF; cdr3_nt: TGTGCCAGTAGTATAGGACCGGGACGGCCCTCTGGGGCCAACGTCCTGACTTTC
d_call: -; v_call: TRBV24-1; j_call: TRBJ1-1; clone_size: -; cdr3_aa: CATCSMTGRIEINTEAFF; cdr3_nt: TGTGCCACCTGTTCCATGACAGGCCGAATCGAAATCAACACTGAAGCTTTCTTT
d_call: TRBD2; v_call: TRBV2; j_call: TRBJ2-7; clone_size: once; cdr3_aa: CASRGQGLAGGRQYF; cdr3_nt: TGTGCCAGCAGGGGACAGGGACTAGCGGGGGGGCGGCAGTACTTC
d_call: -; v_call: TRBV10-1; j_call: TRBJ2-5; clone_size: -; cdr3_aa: CASSETQAGTQYF; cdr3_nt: TGCGCCAGCAGTGAGACTCAAGCGGGGACCCAGTACTTC
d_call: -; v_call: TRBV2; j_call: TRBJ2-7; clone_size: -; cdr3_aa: CASKAIGYEQYF; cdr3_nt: TGTGCCAGCAAAGCGATTGGCTACGAGCAGTACTTC
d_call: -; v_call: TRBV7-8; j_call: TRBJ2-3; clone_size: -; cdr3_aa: CASSPASTDTQYF; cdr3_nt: TGTGCCAGCAGCCCCGCAAGCACAGATACGCAGTATTTT
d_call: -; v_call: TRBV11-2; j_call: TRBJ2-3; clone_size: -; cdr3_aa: CASSSGPRGDTQYF; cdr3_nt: TGTGCCAGCAGCTCCGGACCTCGCGGAGATACGCAGTATTTT
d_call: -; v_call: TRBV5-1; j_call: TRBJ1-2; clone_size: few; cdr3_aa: CASSLGLGDYGYTF; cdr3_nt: TGCGCCAGCAGCTTGGGATTAGGAGACTATGGCTACACCTTC